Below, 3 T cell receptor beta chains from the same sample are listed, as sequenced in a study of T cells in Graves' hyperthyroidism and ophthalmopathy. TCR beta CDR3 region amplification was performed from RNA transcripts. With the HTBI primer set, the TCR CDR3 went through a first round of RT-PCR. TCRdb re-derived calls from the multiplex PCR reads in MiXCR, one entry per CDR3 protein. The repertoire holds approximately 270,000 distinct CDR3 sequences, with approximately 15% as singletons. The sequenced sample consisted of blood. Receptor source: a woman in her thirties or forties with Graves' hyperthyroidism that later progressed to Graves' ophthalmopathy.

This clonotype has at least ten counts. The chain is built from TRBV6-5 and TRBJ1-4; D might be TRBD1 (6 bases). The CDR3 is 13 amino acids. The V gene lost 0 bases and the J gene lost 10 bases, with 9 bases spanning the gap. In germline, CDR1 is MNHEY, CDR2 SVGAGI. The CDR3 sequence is CASSYSGGGKLFF. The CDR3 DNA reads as TGTGCCAGCAGTTACTCAGGGGGGGGAAAACTGTTTTTT.

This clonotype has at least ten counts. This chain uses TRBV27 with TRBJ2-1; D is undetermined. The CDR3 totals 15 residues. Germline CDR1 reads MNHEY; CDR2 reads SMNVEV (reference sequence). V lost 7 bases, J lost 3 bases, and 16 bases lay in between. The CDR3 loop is CASTRTKTLYNEQFF. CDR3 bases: TGTGCCAGCACCAGAACCAAAACACTCTACAATGAGCAGTTCTTC.

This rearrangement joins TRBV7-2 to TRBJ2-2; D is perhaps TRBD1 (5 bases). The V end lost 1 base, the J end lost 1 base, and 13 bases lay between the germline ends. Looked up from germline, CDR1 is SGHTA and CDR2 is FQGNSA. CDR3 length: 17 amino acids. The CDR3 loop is CASSLGGPTVNTGELFF. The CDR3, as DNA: TGTGCCAGCAGCTTAGGGGGCCCCACAGTGAACACCGGGGAGCTGTTTTTT.